The rows below give T cell receptor beta chains drawn from one sample of a study of shared clonotypes between healthy human individuals. Profiling relied on immunoSEQ multiplex PCR, and the TCRdb table lists in-frame clones only, not all of them. Here the sample spans around 940,000 clones, about three quarters being singletons. The material sequenced was memory CD4+ T cells sorted from blood. All receptors derive from a man aged 18 to 29 in good health. Each CDR3 is given with its conserved first and last residue. Each record gives: CDR3 protein, CDR3 DNA, clone size, D gene, V gene, J gene. The D gene is left open where the match is weak. Rows give clone size only sometimes, using once, few, many, or a class for an expanded clone.

CASTRDSGANVLTF	TGTGCCAGCACTAGGGACTCTGGGGCCAACGTCCTGACTTTC	NA	NA	TRBV7-2	TRBJ2-6
CASSPLEAGRDSRSPLHF	TGTGCCAGCTCACCACTAGAAGCTGGCAGGGACTCTCGATCACCCCTCCACTTT	NA	NA	TRBV18	TRBJ1-6
CASSPPGHWGGFDTGELFF	TGTGCCAGCAGCCCGCCGGGACACTGGGGGGGGTTTGACACCGGGGAGCTGTTTTTT	once	NA	TRBV7-9	TRBJ2-2
CASRPGTENTGELFF	TGTGCCAGCAGACCAGGGACGGAAAACACCGGGGAGCTGTTTTTT	NA	NA	TRBV27	TRBJ2-2
CASSQDTGQPQHF	TGCGCCAGCAGCCAAGATACAGGACAGCCCCAGCATTTT	few	NA	TRBV4-1	TRBJ1-5
CASSGSGVTEAFF	TGTGCCAGCAGTGGGTCAGGGGTCACTGAAGCTTTCTTT	NA	NA	TRBV6-1	TRBJ1-1
CASSRDSAGPEAFF	TGTGCCAGCAGCAGGGACTCCGCTGGCCCTGAAGCTTTCTTT	NA	NA	TRBV7-9	TRBJ1-1
CASSSGTSGGRSYNEQFF	TGTGCCAGCAGTTCCGGGACTAGCGGGGGGCGGTCCTACAATGAGCAGTTCTTC	once	TRBD2	TRBV27	TRBJ2-1
CSVTLGPLEQYF	TGCAGCGTAACTCTAGGGCCCTTGGAGCAGTACTTC	NA	NA	TRBV29-1	TRBJ2-7
CASSEQGRSSYEQYF	TGTGCCAGTAGTGAGCAGGGAAGAAGCTCCTACGAGCAGTACTTC	NA	NA	TRBV19	TRBJ2-7
CASSLSYTDTQYF	TGTGCCAGCAGTTTATCTTACACAGATACGCAGTATTTT	many	NA	TRBV27	TRBJ2-3
CASRRTDEAFF	TGTGCCAGTAGGAGGACAGATGAAGCTTTCTTT	NA	NA	TRBV19	TRBJ1-1
CASSELGGAHYGYTF	TGTGCCAGCAGTGAATTGGGGGGGGCCCACTATGGCTACACCTTC	few	NA	TRBV25-1	TRBJ1-2
CASSDFTSGEQETQYF	TGTGCCAGCAGTGACTTTACCAGCGGGGAACAAGAGACCCAGTACTTC	NA	TRBD2	TRBV25-1	TRBJ2-5
CASSQVFGGNSPLHF	TGTGCCAGCAGCCAAGTCTTCGGGGGTAATTCACCCCTCCACTTT	many	NA	TRBV14	TRBJ1-6
CASRGQSSPLHF	TGTGCCAGCAGAGGACAGTCTTCACCCCTCCACTTT	NA	NA	TRBV2	TRBJ1-6
CASSPTTSALTTGELFF	TGTGCCAGCAGCCCGACCACTAGCGCCCTAACCACCGGGGAGCTGTTTTTT	NA	TRBD2	TRBV11-2	TRBJ2-2
CASGIPRGSGEKLFF	TGTGCCAGTGGTATTCCCAGGGGGTCCGGGGAAAAACTGTTTTTT	NA	TRBD1	TRBV19	TRBJ1-4
CASSDSGNEQYF	TGTGCCAGCAGCGATTCCGGGAACGAGCAGTACTTC	NA	NA	TRBV2	TRBJ2-7
CASSFGSNHGKLFF	TGTGCCAGCAGCTTCGGTAGTAACCATGGAAAACTGTTTTTT	NA	NA	TRBV7-9	TRBJ1-4
CAISTSGAIYEQYF	TGTGCCATCTCGACTAGCGGGGCTATTTACGAGCAGTACTTC	NA	TRBD2	TRBV10-3	TRBJ2-7
CASSQDPSGGSVDTQYF	TGCGCCAGCAGCCAAGATCCCTCCGGGGGCTCGGTAGATACGCAGTATTTT	NA	NA	TRBV4-3	TRBJ2-3
CASSWGTGPSGANVLTF	TGTGCCAGCAGCTGGGGGACTGGACCCTCTGGGGCCAACGTCCTGACTTTC	NA	NA	TRBV5-8	TRBJ2-6
CSVLPSGGEKLFF	TGCAGCGTTCTCCCCTCGGGGGGGGAAAAACTGTTTTTT	NA	NA	TRBV29-1	TRBJ1-4
CASSQHQNTEAFF	TGTGCCAGCAGCCAGCATCAGAACACTGAAGCTTTCTTT	NA	NA	TRBV6-5	TRBJ1-1